The 30 T cell receptor beta chains presented below share a single source sample, sequenced in a study of blood T cell repertoires in COVID-19. Some clones are missing from TCRdb's copy, which holds only in-frame ones; the method was immunoSEQ multiplex PCR. The table records 400,000 to 500,000 clones, around 89% of them present only once. Sequencing was performed on PBMCs or T cells enriched from blood (not recorded which). The receptors were gathered from a woman aged 40 to 50 who had recovered from COVID-19.

The chain uses TRBV4-3 and TRBJ1-2; weak D call: TRBD1 (6 bases). The CDR3 runs 14 residues. Germline V gene sequence: CDR1 LGHNA, CDR2 YSLEER. Trimming shortened V by 3 bases and J by 4 bases, and 12 bases separated the two germline ends. Here the CDR3 reads CASSHPDSPYGYTF. The DNA of the CDR3 is TGCGCCAGCAGCCACCCGGACAGTCCCTATGGCTACACCTTC.

J is TRBJ2-1 and V is TRBV7-2; 7 nucleotides align to TRBD2. The CDR3 is 17 amino acids. V lost 0 bases, J lost 3 bases, and 8 bases stayed unmatched. Germline V CDR1 and CDR2: SGHTA, FQGNSA. The CDR3 DNA reads TGTGCCAGCAGCTTAGCGCACTCGGGCGGGAGCTACAATGAGCAGTTCTTC. The encoded protein is CASSLAHSGGSYNEQFF. Complete variable domain (other parts from reference TRBV7-2 and TRBJ2-1): GAGVSQSPSNKVTEKGKDVELRCDPISGHTALYWYRQSLGQGLEFLIYFQGNSAPDKSGLPSDRFSAERTGGSVSTLTIQRTQQEDSAVYLCASSLAHSGGSYNEQFFGPGTRLTVL.

This rearrangement joins TRBV6-2 or TRBV6-3 to TRBJ1-2, with unresolved D. Germline CDR1 reads MNHEY; CDR2 reads SVGEGT. Trimming pared 2 bases from V and 8 bases from J, leaving 9 bases between. The CDR3 runs 12 residues. CDR3 DNA: TGTGCCAGCAGTTACCCGGTTCCCGGCTACACCTTC. It translates to CASSYPVPGYTF.

CDR3 DNA: TGTGCCAGCAGCCAAGGAGGGAACCATGCGGGTCAGCCCCAGCATTTT. It encodes CASSQGGNHAGQPQHF. The chain employs TRBV3-1 (or the pseudogene TRBV3-2) and TRBJ1-5, with D hard to call. V was pared by 1 base and J by 6 bases, with 16 bases between. The germline V gene has CDR1 LGHDT and CDR2 YNNKEL (reference sequence). The CDR3 totals 16 residues.

The chain joins TRBV7-6 to TRBJ2-7, with 10 bases that match TRBD1. After removal of 3 bases from V and 5 bases from J, the junction contained 7 bases not matched to a gene. From germline, CDR1 is SGHVS and CDR2 FNYEAQ. The CDR3 covers 15 residues. CDR3 sequence (DNA): TGTGCCAGCAGCTTTACGACAGGGGGCTGGGACGAGCAGTACTTC. It translates to CASSFTTGGWDEQYF.

V usage is TRBV7-6 and J usage is TRBJ1-2; perhaps TRBD1 as D (5 bases). V was clipped by 1 base and J by 1 base, with 10 bases between them. Germline CDR1 SGHVS, CDR2 FNYEAQ. The CDR3 consists of 15 residues. The CDR3 DNA reads TGTGCCAGCAGCTTAGGTGCAGGGCTTAACTATGGCTACACCTTC. Translating gives CASSLGAGLNYGYTF.

This chain joins TRBV25-1 and TRBJ2-1, with D tentatively TRBD1 (6 bases). Per the germline V gene, CDR1 is MGHDK and CDR2 is SYGVNS. The CDR3 runs to 17 residues. Trimming left V 4 bases short and J 1 base short, with 17 bases between. As DNA, the CDR3 is TGTGCCAGCAGTGCCAAGGGGGTGTTGGCGTCCTACAATGAGCAGTTCTTC. Translation gives CASSAKGVLASYNEQFF.

This clone was seen a single time. CDR3 sequence: CASRAGVANTGELFF. The CDR3 coding sequence is TGTGCCAGTAGGGCAGGGGTCGCGAACACCGGGGAGCTGTTTTTT. This chain links TRBV19 with TRBJ2-2; maybe TRBD1 (6 bases). The CDR3 consists of 15 residues. Between the trimmed V and J ends, which lost 6 bases and 0 bases, there was a span of 11 bases. CDR1 LNHDA and CDR2 SQIVND come from the germline V gene (reference sequence).

The rearrangement joins TRBV3-1 (or the pseudogene TRBV3-2) to TRBJ2-3; TRBD2 might be the D (5 bases). Looked up from germline, CDR1 is LGHDT and CDR2 is YNNKEL (reference sequence). Trimming pared 0 bases from V and 0 bases from J, leaving 10 bases between. The CDR3 is 16 residues long. The CDR3 coding sequence is TGTGCCAGCAGCCAAGACCCAAGCGGAAGCACAGATACGCAGTATTTT. Translation gives CASSQDPSGSTDTQYF.

The V call is TRBV5-8, the J call TRBJ2-7; 11 bases line up with TRBD1. CDR1 and CDR2 from the germline V gene are SGHTS and YDEGEE. This CDR3 has 14 residues. J was trimmed by 2 bases and V by 5 bases; bases with no gene match: 3. The CDR3 spells CASRGGQGAYEQYF. The CDR3 DNA follows: TGTGCCAGCAGGGGGGGACAGGGGGCCTACGAGCAGTACTTC.

The chain is built from TRBV11-2 and TRBJ2-1; a weak D match, TRBD1 (5 bases). V dropped 0 bases and J dropped 8 bases, with 17 bases sitting between them. Germline V gene sequence: CDR1 SGHAT, CDR2 FQNNGV. The CDR3 runs 16 residues. The CDR3: CASSLEVRLLRDEQFF. The CDR3 nucleotides read TGTGCCAGCAGCTTAGAAGTCCGGCTACTCAGGGATGAGCAGTTCTTC.

V is TRBV5-1 and J is TRBJ2-1; D is unresolved. The germline V gene has CDR1 SGHRS and CDR2 YFSETQ. Trimming took 1 base from V and 8 from J, leaving 13 bases between them. The length of the CDR3 is 14 residues. The CDR3 loop is CASSLPSPRDEQFF. The CDR3 DNA sequence: TGCGCCAGCAGCTTGCCATCGCCTCGGGATGAGCAGTTCTTC. The full variable domain, in which reference TRBV5-1 and TRBJ2-1 provide the parts outside the CDR3, is KAGVTQTPRYLIKTRGQQVTLSCSPISGHRSVSWYQQTPGQGLQFLFEYFSETQRNKGNFPGRFSGRQFSNSRSEMNVSTLELGDSALYLCASSLPSPRDEQFFGPGTRLTVL.

This chain connects TRBV7-9 to TRBJ1-2, with a possible D match to TRBD1 (5 bases). Germline-derived CDR1 and CDR2 are SEHNR and FQNEAQ (reference sequence). CDR3 length: 11 residues. Trimming cost V 1 base and J 8 bases, with 5 bases left between them. CDR3 in amino acids: CASSLGGGYTF. The CDR3 nucleotides read TGTGCCAGCAGCTTAGGGGGCGGCTACACCTTC. Complete variable domain (other parts from reference TRBV7-9 and TRBJ1-2): DTGVSQNPRHKITKRGQNVTFRCDPISEHNRLYWYRQTLGQGPEFLTYFQNEAQLEKSRLLSDRFSAERPKGSFSTLEIQRTEQGDSAMYLCASSLGGGYTFGSGTRLTVV.

The DNA for the CDR3 is TGTGCCTGGACTTTTGGGGGGGGACTGGGGAACTATGGCTACACCTTC. Encoded protein: CAWTFGGGLGNYGYTF. This chain uses TRBV30 with TRBJ1-2; weak D call: TRBD1 (5 bases). Trimming removed 4 bases from V and 2 bases from J, with 20 bases in between. This CDR3 has 16 residues. Germline-derived CDR1 and CDR2 are GTSNPN and SVGIG (reference sequence).

Ten or more counts support this clone. The rearrangement links TRBV29-1 to TRBJ1-5; 9 bases are a match to TRBD1. The CDR3 contains 14 residues. CDR1 and CDR2 from the germline V gene are SQVTM and ANQGSEA. J gave up 3 bases and V 5 bases, and 5 bases lay outside the gene matches. The CDR3 spells CSVRQGGDNQPQHF. CDR3 coding DNA: TGCAGCGTTAGACAGGGGGGTGACAATCAGCCCCAGCATTTT.

This chain uses TRBV7-2 with TRBJ2-5; 8 bases line up with TRBD2. The germline CDR1 and CDR2 sequences are SGHTA and FQGNSA. The CDR3 is 16 residues long. The junction had 7 bases not matched to a gene; V was cut back by 0 bases and J by 4 bases. The CDR3 loop is CASSLAPGGPGETQYF. The CDR3, as DNA: TGTGCCAGCAGCTTAGCCCCGGGAGGGCCGGGAGAGACCCAGTACTTC.

This chain uses TRBV24-1 with TRBJ2-2; 9 positions match TRBD2. Germline loops: CDR1 KGHDR, CDR2 SFDVKD. The CDR3 is 16 amino acids. V gave up 3 bases and J gave up 6 bases; unmatched junction bases: 7. The CDR3 protein is CATSDPIGTSPGELFF. The CDR3 nucleotides read TGTGCCACCAGTGATCCTATTGGGACTAGCCCCGGGGAGCTGTTTTTT.

This chain joins TRBV10-3 and TRBJ1-5; D perhaps matches TRBD1 (6 bases). The CDR3 is 18 amino acids. Between the trimmed V and J ends, which lost 11 bases and 4 bases, there was a span of 30 bases. Germline V gene lookup returns CDR1 ENHRY and CDR2 SYGVKD. CDR3 protein: CAAAAKGGDGTSNQPQHF. The CDR3 nucleotides are TGTGCCGCCGCGGCTAAAGGGGGGGACGGAACATCTAATCAGCCCCAGCATTTT.

Many counts were recorded for this clone. The chain couples TRBV7-2 to TRBJ2-2, with 11 bases lining up with TRBD2. V lost 0 bases and J lost 6; bases outside the gene matches: 9. The length of the CDR3 is 18 residues. Germline values: CDR1 SGHTA, CDR2 FQGNSA. The CDR3 loop reads CASSLAYLAGGAAGELFF. As DNA, the CDR3 is TGTGCCAGCAGCTTAGCGTACCTAGCGGGAGGAGCGGCCGGGGAGCTGTTTTTT.

This chain links TRBV4-2 with TRBJ1-5, with TRBD1 matching 10 bases. Trimming took 0 bases from V and 2 from J; bases not matched to a gene: 1. Germline lookup yields CDR1 LGHNA and CDR2 YNFKEQ. This CDR3 is 16 amino acids long. The CDR3 loop is CASSQDGTGGNQPQHF. CDR3 sequence (DNA): TGTGCCAGCAGCCAAGACGGGACAGGGGGCAATCAGCCCCAGCATTTT.

The V call is TRBV27, the J call TRBJ2-6; D unclear. Germline CDR1 and CDR2: MNHEY and SMNVEV (reference sequence). V was shortened by 5 bases and J by 1 base, with 9 bases between the two germline ends. The CDR3 runs 15 residues. The CDR3 DNA sequence: TGTGCCAGCAGTGTTAGAGGTTCTGGGGCCAACGTCCTGACTTTC. Amino acids: CASSVRGSGANVLTF.

The chain's CDR3 is CASSADSNTEAFF. The DNA for the CDR3 is TGTGCCAGCAGCGCGGACAGCAACACTGAAGCTTTCTTT. V and J are TRBV2 and TRBJ1-1, with D perhaps TRBD1 (6 bases). The CDR3 has 13 residues. V gave up 6 bases and J gave up 2 bases, with 10 bases separating them. Germline-derived CDR1 and CDR2 are SNHLY and FYNNEI.

This clone appeared once. The V gene is TRBV14, the J gene TRBJ1-1, with no clear D. The germline V and J ends were trimmed by 1 base and 1 base, with 7 bases remaining between them. This CDR3 comprises 14 residues. Germline values: CDR1 SGHDN, CDR2 FVKESK. CDR3 sequence (DNA): TGTGCCAGCAGCCAAGGGAGCAGGAACACTGAAGCTTTCTTT. Amino acids: CASSQGSRNTEAFF. The variable domain in full, with the rest retrieved from reference TRBV14 and TRBJ1-1, is EAGVTQFPSHSVIEKGQTVTLRCDPISGHDNLYWYRRVMGKEIKFLLHFVKESKQDESGMPNNRFLAERTGGTYSTLKVQPAELEDSGVYFCASSQGSRNTEAFFGQGTRLTVV.

The gene calls are TRBV6-5 and TRBJ1-1; tentative D call: TRBD1 (5 bases). V lost 3 bases and J lost 1, with 9 bases in between. Germline CDR1 is MNHEY and CDR2 is SVGAGI. The CDR3 is 14 residues long. The CDR3 bases are TGTGCCAGCAGTTATAGACAGCGGAACACTGAAGCTTTCTTT. Protein: CASSYRQRNTEAFF.

The chain couples TRBV19 to TRBJ2-7, with a tentative D call TRBD1 (6 bases). This CDR3 contains 15 residues. V lost 3 bases to trimming and J lost 4 bases, with 16 bases between them. Germline V gene data show CDR1 as LNHDA and CDR2 as SQIVND (reference sequence). The CDR3 region is CASSIARGLGYEQYF. The CDR3 DNA follows: TGTGCCAGTAGTATCGCCAGGGGCTTGGGGTACGAGCAGTACTTC.

The DNA for the CDR3 is TGTGCCAGCAGCTTGGGGAGTTCCTATGGCTACACCTTC. Amino acid sequence: CASSLGSSYGYTF. The chain recombines TRBV11-2 with TRBJ1-2, with D unresolved. Germline V gene sequence: CDR1 SGHAT, CDR2 FQNNGV. CDR3 length: 13 residues. Trimming left V 3 bases short and J 4 bases short, with 9 bases between.

The J gene is TRBJ1-2, the V gene TRBV11-2, with D perhaps TRBD1 (6 bases). This CDR3 region has 15 residues. V gave up 5 bases and J gave up 6 bases, with 19 bases separating them. Germline loops: CDR1 SGHAT, CDR2 FQNNGV. The CDR3 region has the DNA TGTGCCAGCAGCGCCCTCCCGGCAGGGGTAGATGGCTACACCTTC. It yields the protein CASSALPAGVDGYTF.

The chain has TRBV5-1 and TRBJ2-4; no firm D call. Germline CDR1 and CDR2: SGHRS and YFSETQ. V lost 0 bases and J lost 6, with 7 bases in between. This CDR3 comprises 13 residues. CDR3 in amino acids: CASSLELRNIQYF. In nucleotides, the CDR3 is TGCGCCAGCAGCTTGGAATTGAGAAACATTCAGTACTTC.

The CDR3 loop reads CASSGTVSYGYTF. The CDR3 nucleotides are TGTGCCAGCAGCGGGACAGTGTCATATGGCTACACCTTC. The chain has TRBV12-3 or TRBV12-4 and TRBJ1-2, with TRBD1 matching over 7 bases. This CDR3 region has 13 residues. With 6 bases clipped from V and 5 bases from J, the junction kept 6 bases outside the gene matches.

As concerns this clone: The same CDR3 arises from other DNA sequences in this sample as well. The rearrangement joins TRBV29-1 to TRBJ1-3, with D hard to call. Germline V lookup: CDR1 SQVTM, CDR2 ANQGSEA. The CDR3 sequence is 11 residues long. The V gene lost 4 bases and the J gene lost 2 bases, with 3 bases spanning the gap. This CDR3 is CSVVAGNTIYF. The CDR3 region has the DNA TGCAGCGTTGTCGCTGGAAACACCATATATTTT.